The following is a T cell receptor (beta chain) sequence with its context. Profiled with immunoSEQ multiplex PCR; TCRdb holds only in-frame clones, not every one. The table includes over a million clones, about 75% detected once. These data belong to a study of shared clonotypes between healthy human individuals. This CDR3 region has 14 residues. Germline V gene data show CDR1 as GTSNPN and CDR2 as SVGIG (reference sequence). V was cut by 0 bases and J by 5 bases, with 10 bases left in between. The V and J genes are TRBV30 and TRBJ1-4; D not certain. This TCR was recovered from a man aged 18 to 30 in good health. Sequencing used memory CD4+ T cells sorted from blood. Specified subset: CD45RA-negative fraction. In DNA form, the CDR3 reads TGTGCCTGGAGTGTCTTAGGGAAGAATGAAAAACTGTTTTTT. Translating gives CAWSVLGKNEKLFF.